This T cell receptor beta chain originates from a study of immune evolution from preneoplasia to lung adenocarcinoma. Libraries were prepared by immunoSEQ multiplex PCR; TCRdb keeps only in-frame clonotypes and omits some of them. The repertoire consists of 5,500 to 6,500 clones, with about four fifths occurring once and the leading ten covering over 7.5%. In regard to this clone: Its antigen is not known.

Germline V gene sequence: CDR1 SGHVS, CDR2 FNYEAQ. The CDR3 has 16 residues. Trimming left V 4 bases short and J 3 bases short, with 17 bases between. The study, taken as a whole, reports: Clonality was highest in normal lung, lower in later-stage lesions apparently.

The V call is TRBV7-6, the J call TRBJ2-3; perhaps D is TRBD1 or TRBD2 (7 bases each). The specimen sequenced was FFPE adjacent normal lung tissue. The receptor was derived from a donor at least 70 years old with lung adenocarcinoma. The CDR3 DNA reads TGTGCCAGCAGCTCTTCGACAGGGAGGGAGACAGATACGCAGTATTTT. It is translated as CASSSSTGRETDTQYF.